The 27 T cell receptor beta chains in this list originate from one sample, sequenced in a study of identifying expanded T cells in peripheral blood. Sequenced by immunoSEQ multiplex PCR; TCRdb stores in-frame clones only, minus some. The repertoire has about 130,000 clones, around 88% of them found once; the top ten carry more than 7%. The sample consisted of blood. These receptors were taken from a person between 18 and 75 years old in good health.

The rearrangement joins TRBV28 to TRBJ2-5, with a possible D match to TRBD1 (6 bases). The CDR3 covers 13 residues. Between the trimmed V and J ends, which lost 8 bases and 6 bases, there was a span of 16 bases. CDR1 is MDHEN, CDR2 SYDVKM, per germline. The DNA of the CDR3 is TGTGCCAGCCTCCAGGGGTTTAGTCAGACCCAGTACTTC. Translating it yields CASLQGFSQTQYF.

This clone was picked up one time. The chain is built from TRBV28 and TRBJ2-1; 10 bases line up with TRBD1. Trimming removed 3 bases from V and 13 bases from J; junction bases left unmatched: 6. CDR1 is MDHEN, CDR2 SYDVKM, per germline. The CDR3 consists of 13 residues. The CDR3 nucleotides read TGTGCCAGCAGTTTGGGGGACAGGGGTTCCCAGTTCTTC. Translation gives CASSLGDRGSQFF.

The chain carries TRBV1 and TRBJ2-2; TRBD1, the table's D call, lacks a check against the DNA. TRBV1 is a pseudogene. CDR3 length: 15 residues. This chain's CDR3 is CTSSQDRTNTGELFF. CDR3 nucleotide sequence: TGCACCAGCAGCCAAGACCGGACAAACACCGGGGAGCTGTTTTTT.

The chain employs TRBV7-8 and TRBJ2-7, with unresolved D. The V end lost 2 bases, the J end lost 1 base, and 9 bases lay between the germline ends. Germline loops: CDR1 SGHVS, CDR2 FQNEAQ. The CDR3 totals 14 residues. CDR3 protein: CASSLLAGSYEQYF. For the CDR3, the DNA is TGTGCCAGCAGCTTACTTGCAGGATCCTACGAGCAGTACTTC.

This rearrangement joins TRBV18 to TRBJ1-3; 7 bases align to TRBD1. Germline CDR1 reads KGHSH; CDR2 reads LQKENI. V lost 6 bases, J lost 8 bases, and 10 bases stayed unmatched. The CDR3 contains 14 residues. This chain's CDR3 is CASSPEGAADTIYF. The CDR3 DNA reads as TGTGCCAGCTCCCCGGAGGGGGCCGCGGACACCATATATTTT.

This rearrangement joins TRBV7-3 to TRBJ1-1, with TRBD1 as a possible D gene (6 bases). Germline-derived CDR1 and CDR2 are SGHTA and FQGTGA. Trimming left V 1 base short and J 3 bases short, with 15 bases between. The CDR3 extends over 16 amino acids. The CDR3 loop is CASSLRKGELDTEAFF. CDR3 coding DNA: TGTGCCAGCAGCTTAAGAAAGGGGGAGTTGGACACTGAAGCTTTCTTT.

The chain recombines TRBV13 with TRBJ2-7; 8 nucleotides match TRBD1. This CDR3 spans 15 amino acids. Germline CDR1 PRHDT, CDR2 FYEKMQ (reference sequence). V dropped 4 bases and J dropped 3; count of bases not matched to a gene: 8. CDR3 region: CASSSDRDRYYEQYF. The CDR3 DNA reads as TGTGCCAGCAGCTCCGACCGGGACAGGTACTACGAGCAGTACTTC.

This chain uses TRBV5-6 with TRBJ1-1; D is ambiguous. This CDR3 spans 13 amino acids. V lost 2 bases, J lost 7 bases, and 12 bases lay in between. Germline V gives CDR1 SGHDT, CDR2 YYEEEE. For the CDR3, the DNA is TGTGCCAGCAGCTTTCAAATAGGGCTTGAAGCTTTCTTT. It is translated as CASSFQIGLEAFF.

The gene calls are TRBV23-1 and TRBJ1-3; D is ambiguous. TRBV23-1 is recorded as an ORF, its role being uncertain. V lost 0 bases to trimming and J lost 4 bases, with 10 bases between them. This CDR3 region has 15 residues. The CDR3 sequence is CASSQSATGGNTIYF. CDR3 sequence (DNA): TGCGCCAGCAGTCAATCGGCTACGGGCGGAAACACCATATATTTT.

V usage is TRBV28 and J usage is TRBJ2-1; D is unresolved. CDR3 length: 14 amino acids. CDR1 is MDHEN, CDR2 SYDVKM, per germline. V was pared by 2 bases and J by 12 bases, with 17 bases between. The DNA of the CDR3 is TGTGCCAGCAGTTTACAGCTTCGAGGAAGTAGGCAGTTCTTC. Protein product: CASSLQLRGSRQFF.

J is TRBJ1-3 and V is TRBV7-2, with 8 bases aligning to TRBD1. CDR1 is SGHTA, CDR2 FQGNSA, per germline. This CDR3 comprises 15 residues. The V and J ends lost 6 bases and 6 bases, in that order; junction bases with no gene match: 10. CDR3 bases: TGTGCCAGCAGATATGGGACAGGCCCTTTAAACACCATATATTTT. Amino acid sequence: CASRYGTGPLNTIYF.

The chain is built from TRBV28 and TRBJ2-7; 10 bases match TRBD2. Germline values: CDR1 MDHEN, CDR2 SYDVKM. The ends lost 8 bases at V and 4 bases at J; junction bases unmatched: 14. This CDR3 has 16 residues. This CDR3 is CASLSPTSGAVYEQYF. Here the CDR3 DNA reads TGTGCCAGCCTCAGTCCTACTAGCGGGGCCGTTTACGAGCAGTACTTC.

This sequence joins TRBV6-5 and TRBJ2-7; a possible D gene is TRBD1 (8 bases). Trimming left V 6 bases short and J 4 bases short, with 16 bases between. The germline V gene encodes CDR1 MNHEY and CDR2 SVGAGI. The CDR3 sequence is 14 residues long. The CDR3 sequence is CASRYRGRGYEQYF. The CDR3 nucleotides are TGTGCCAGCAGATACAGGGGGAGGGGGTACGAGCAGTACTTC.

The chain combines TRBV2 with TRBJ1-1, with a weak D call TRBD1 (6 bases). V was shortened by 0 bases and J by 5 bases, with 10 bases between the two germline ends. Germline V gene lookup returns CDR1 SNHLY and CDR2 FYNNEI. The CDR3 is 14 amino acids. Here the CDR3 reads CASSEAEGGTEAFF. CDR3 sequence (DNA): TGTGCCAGCAGTGAAGCGGAGGGGGGGACTGAAGCTTTCTTT.

The rearrangement joins TRBV5-6 to TRBJ1-2; D perhaps matches TRBD1 (5 bases). Germline CDR1 SGHDT, CDR2 YYEEEE. Trimming stripped 4 bases from V and 6 bases from J, with 16 bases between. This CDR3 comprises 14 residues. In DNA form, the CDR3 reads TGTGCCAGCAGCCCCCCCGGCAGGGTGGATGGCTACACCTTC. It encodes CASSPPGRVDGYTF.

The chain links TRBV7-2 to TRBJ2-2; 10 bases match TRBD2. Germline V gene data show CDR1 as SGHTA and CDR2 as FQGNSA. The CDR3 totals 15 residues. J was trimmed by 7 bases and V by 4 bases; bases with no gene match: 6. Here the CDR3 reads CASSYSGRAIGELFF. DNA of the CDR3: TGTGCCAGCAGCTACAGCGGGAGGGCCATCGGGGAGCTGTTTTTT.

This chain joins TRBV19 and TRBJ1-2; possible D gene TRBD1, 5 bases. This CDR3 is built from 17 residues. V was cut by 5 bases and J by 1 base, with 20 bases left in between. CDR1 and CDR2 from the germline V gene are LNHDA and SQIVND (reference sequence). The CDR3 nucleotides are TGTGCCAGTAGTGCCCCGCGACAGACTCGGTTTAACTATGGCTACACCTTC. This sequence encodes CASSAPRQTRFNYGYTF.

The chain joins TRBV27 to TRBJ2-2; no definite D call. CDR3 length equals 12 residues. The V end lost 3 bases, the J end lost 4 bases, and 3 bases lay between the germline ends. The germline gives CDR1 MNHEY, CDR2 SMNVEV (reference sequence). CDR3 protein: CASSFATGELFF. The CDR3 DNA is TGTGCCAGCAGTTTCGCCACCGGGGAGCTGTTTTTT.

The chain recombines TRBV7-2 with TRBJ2-1, with 15 bases that match TRBD2. The junction had 9 bases not matched to a gene; V was cut back by 0 bases and J by 6 bases. Germline V gene lookup returns CDR1 SGHTA and CDR2 FQGNSA. The CDR3 is 19 amino acids. CDR3 loop: CASSLAGLAGGGSFNEQFF. The CDR3 nucleotides read TGTGCCAGCAGCTTAGCGGGACTAGCGGGGGGAGGTTCTTTCAATGAGCAGTTCTTC.

The rearrangement joins TRBV9 to TRBJ2-1, with 11 bases matching TRBD2. V was clipped by 4 bases and J by 4 bases; unmatched bases: 4. This CDR3 has 15 amino acids. Germline V gives CDR1 SGDLS, CDR2 YYNGEE. The CDR3 DNA follows: TGTGCCAGCAGCCTACGACTAGCGGGGTACAATGAGCAGTTCTTC. Protein: CASSLRLAGYNEQFF.

The rearrangement uses TRBV2 and TRBJ2-5, with 8 bases matching TRBD2. Trimming at V came to 6 bases and at J to 2 bases, leaving 8 bases not matched to a gene. This CDR3 is built from 15 residues. Germline V gene lookup returns CDR1 SNHLY and CDR2 FYNNEI. The CDR3, as DNA: TGTGCCAGCAGGGGCTCGAGCGGGGGTCAAGAGACCCAGTACTTC. This translates into CASRGSSGGQETQYF.

This clone was seen ten or more times. The genes are TRBV7-2 and TRBJ1-6; D is unresolved. Germline CDR1 and CDR2: SGHTA and FQGNSA. The CDR3 extends over 13 amino acids. V lost 3 bases and J 11 bases, leaving 11 bases between the germline ends. The CDR3 sequence: CASSFLQETPLHF. DNA for the CDR3: TGTGCCAGCAGCTTCCTTCAAGAGACACCCCTCCACTTT.

The chain combines TRBV2 with TRBJ2-7; the D gene is possibly TRBD2 (7 bases). From germline, CDR1 is SNHLY and CDR2 FYNNEI. The CDR3 loop spans 15 amino acids. Trimming cost V 5 bases and J 2 bases, with 16 bases left between them. CDR3 protein: CASSHPGGLAYEQYF. CDR3 sequence (DNA): TGTGCCAGCAGTCACCCCGGGGGGCTAGCCTACGAGCAGTACTTC. The full variable domain, with the rest looked up from reference TRBV2 and TRBJ2-7, is EPEVTQTPSHQVTQMGQEVILRCVPISNHLYFYWYRQILGQKVEFLVSFYNNEISEKSEIFDDQFSVERPDGSNFTLKIRSTKLEDSAMYFCASSHPGGLAYEQYFGPGTRLTVT.

This chain connects TRBV7-2 to TRBJ1-2, with 7 bases fitting TRBD1. V lost 5 bases and J lost 3; bases outside the gene matches: 6. This CDR3 spans 14 amino acids. Germline V gene lookup returns CDR1 SGHTA and CDR2 FQGNSA. DNA of the CDR3: TGTGCCAGCAGCAATCAGGGGGGAGACTATGGCTACACCTTC. This gives the protein CASSNQGGDYGYTF.

The chain recombines TRBV25-1 with TRBJ1-2, with D perhaps TRBD1 (5 bases). CDR1 MGHDK and CDR2 SYGVNS come from the germline V gene. CDR3 length equals 14 residues. V lost 4 bases, J lost 7 bases, and 16 bases lay in between. The CDR3, as DNA: TGTGCCAGCAGTGCGTCCCGGGACGGTCTTGGCTACACCTTC. This codes for CASSASRDGLGYTF.

V gene TRBV21-1 combines with J gene TRBJ2-3; TRBD1, the table's D call, lacks a check against the DNA. TRBV21-1 is reported as a pseudogene. This CDR3 is built from 18 residues. CDR3 in DNA: TGTGCCAGCAGCAGGAATGCCAGGTTTTCGTCTAGCACAGATACGCAGTATTTT. It translates to CASSRNARFSSSTDTQYF.

This clone has just a few counts. V is TRBV6-4 and J is TRBJ1-2; the match to TRBD1 covers 7 bases. Unmatched junction bases numbered 2, after V lost 2 bases and J lost 5 bases. CDR1 MRHNA and CDR2 SNTAGT come from the germline V gene. This CDR3 has 13 amino acids. The CDR3 loop reads CASSDGDSYGYTF. The CDR3, as DNA: TGTGCCAGCAGTGACGGGGACAGTTATGGCTACACCTTC.